A selection of T cell receptor beta chains follows, all from one sample in a study of T cell changes during pregnancy in multiple sclerosis. TCRdb's copy holds only in-frame clones and misses some; the assay was immunoSEQ multiplex PCR. The sample contains tens of thousands of clones, roughly nine tenths of which appear only once. Sequenced here: peripheral blood, sampled before pregnancy. Every receptor here comes from a female donor with multiple sclerosis, enrolled in a pregnancy study. The conserved cysteine and the conserved F or W are not part of the CDR3 here. Each record gives: V gene, clone size, J gene, CDR3 protein. Clone size appears in some rows only: once, few, many, or a class for an expanded clone.

TRBV7-3	.	TRBJ2-2	ASSPTRDTGELF
TRBV7-6	.	TRBJ2-7	ASSSRDREDEQY
TRBV9	.	TRBJ2-3	ASSTSRLAGGSTDTQY
TRBV7-9	.	TRBJ1-2	ASSSGPGSDYGYT
TRBV5-5	.	TRBJ1-1	ASSLVGGREAF
TRBV4-1	.	TRBJ2-7	ASSPPGQATYEQY
TRBV6-1	.	TRBJ1-2	ASSEASGYT
TRBV6-5	once	TRBJ1-2	ASSYKAWTANYGYT
TRBV29-1	.	TRBJ1-1	SVEYPLGAGARANTEAF
TRBV11-2	.	TRBJ1-1	ASSLMPQRGEDTEAF
TRBV4-3	many	TRBJ2-1	ASSQEYGGGANEQF
TRBV7-2	.	TRBJ2-1	ASSFRLAGYNEQF
TRBV19	.	TRBJ2-2	ASSTGLVLGTGELF
TRBV18	.	TRBJ1-4	ASSPPVRGDYNEKLF
TRBV7-3	.	TRBJ2-7	ASSSTSGGPYEQY
TRBV28	.	TRBJ2-4	ASSFQGLAKNIQY
TRBV2	.	TRBJ1-3	ASSETGIGSGNTIY
TRBV6-1	.	TRBJ2-1	ASSEWTGGNEQF
TRBV5-1	.	TRBJ1-2	ASSGGAVEGYT
TRBV7-9	few	TRBJ1-6	ASSSGPTGTANSPLH
TRBV9	.	TRBJ1-5	ASSAGDRGQPQH
TRBV9	.	TRBJ2-3	ASSVRDRGDYTQY
TRBV27	.	TRBJ2-3	ASWGGGPRDTQY
TRBV11-2	few	TRBJ2-3	ASSSRQTRDRARKDTQY
TRBV4-3	.	TRBJ1-2	ASSQDRGGYT
TRBV4-2	.	TRBJ2-7	ASSLRDSSVSGRSYEQY
TRBV5-4	once	TRBJ2-3	ASSGGQGSTDTQY
TRBV21-1	.	TRBJ1-4	ASSTSDRNEKLF
TRBV4-1	.	TRBJ1-1	ASSQSPGQGGTEAF
TRBV6-1	.	TRBJ2-3	APPRFSSTDTQY
TRBV7-2	.	TRBJ2-2	ASSYSRGNTGELF
TRBV30	.	TRBJ1-5	AWSADSFNQPQH
TRBV19	.	TRBJ1-1	ASSIGQGEGAF
TRBV2	.	TRBJ1-4	AVTGNKDEKLF